This entry features one T cell receptor beta chain sequence. The antigen it recognizes is unknown. Qualities for individual bases were not recorded, and no much larger clone is one base off. The CDR3 goes from the cysteine to the phenylalanine over 13 residues. CDR3 DNA only is kept here, 39 bases in frame from base 1. A distance of 10 bases separates the germline ends of V and J, which lose 6 bases and 3 bases respectively. The CDR3 regions of human TCRbeta chains were analyzed by immunosequencing. From the authors' description of their analysis: TCRs in the repertoires were matched against a reference library of SARS-CoV-2-specific TCRs that had been generated with the MIRA antigen-specificity platform. Breadth was defined as the fraction of unique TCRs that were SARS-CoV-2-associated, and depth was defined as the fraction of total T cells that were SARS-CoV-2-associated. Each spike-specific TCR was assigned to its reactive spike region and to a CD4 or CD8 class using the MIRA data. Log10-transformed breadth and depth values were compared by one-way ANOVA with Sidak's multiple comparisons tests. Held by TCRdb, this immuneACCESS table contains in-frame sequences only and omits some clones. Under half of the omission traces to an unresolved V gene where checked; the cause of the rest is unknown. V and J calls and clone size come straight from that table; D and trimming were deduced from the DNA. The sample table holds some 95,000 clones, of which over 75% were seen once. Together, the top ten hold about 12% of the sample.

This sample is drawn from a study of T cell responses to AZD1222 COVID-19 vaccine (dated by TCRdb to the early 2020s). With regard to the full study: A total of 233 trial participants underwent TCR sequencing, of whom 207 had received two doses of AZD1222 and around 25 had received two doses of the MenACWY control vaccine. Trial participants were enrolled by age into 18-55, 56-69 and 70-plus year subgroups, with 148, 28 and 57 TCR-sequenced participants respectively. Beyond this particular receptor, the publication reports: Conclusions about previously exposed vaccinees are limited, since just a handful of AZD1222 recipients were seropositive for SARS-CoV-2 at baseline. Participants were mostly white British and included more females than males, and it was suggested by the authors that clonal diversity may have been underestimated. Vaccine-associated CD4 TCRs spanned the whole spike protein, with dominant responses in regions 160-218 and 743-854. After two AZD1222 doses, both the breadth and the depth of spike-specific TCRs were significantly higher than at day 0 and than in MenACWY recipients. Reportedly, almost half of the unique spike-specific TCRs recognized epitopes lying outside the regions that are mutated in the B.1.351 and B.1.1.7 variants. The 56-69-year group was small, and its depth increase did not reach significance, likely because of low power. Because no samples from the day 14 peak response were available, repertoires could be characterized only after the peak T cell response.

Taken with the paper, the label for time point translates to: about 28 days (+/-7) after the second vaccine dose. AZD1222 recipients given second doses at about 4 weeks or at about 12 weeks were pooled, since spike-specific TCR depth and breadth were not found to differ between the two schedules. Samples from vaccinated people were obtained from the UK trials COV001 and COV002, which included a single-blind randomized controlled phase 2/3 trial of AZD1222 (ChAdOx1 nCoV-19) in healthy adults. Trial participant PBMC samples were collected at day 0 and day 28 after the second dose for TCRbeta chain sequencing.

The sequence was collected from an adult who received the AZD1222 COVID-19 vaccine. The material sequenced was peripheral blood, taken 28 days after the second AZD1222 dose. The chain links TRBV12-3 or TRBV12-4 with TRBJ2-3; no D segment can be confidently identified. Read as DNA, the sequence is TGTGCCAGCAGCCCTCTTAATACAGATACGCAGTATTTT. It specifies CASSPLNTDTQYF.